This TCR beta chain was documented in a study of cytomegalovirus exposure and HLA in healthy donors. Study-wide findings and caveats: DRB1 showed the most TCR associations and HLA-C the fewest in a later analysis, as rates varied by HLA locus.

Primers for the PCR totalled 60 Vbeta and 13 Jbeta. Profiled with immunoSEQ multiplex PCR; TCRdb holds only in-frame clones, not every one. Of about 110,000 clones in the sample, roughly 80% were seen once. Germline lookup yields CDR1 MNHNY and CDR2 SVGAGI (reference sequence). V was clipped by 0 bases and J by 3 bases; unmatched bases: 8. The CDR3 is 16 amino acids. With respect to this clone: Its antigen is unidentified.

Among the donors, all were healthy bone marrow donors. V and J are TRBV6-6 and TRBJ2-7; 7 nucleotides agree with TRBD1. Sequencing was done on a sample of PBMCs. The sequence was obtained from a man in his sixties in good health and CMV-seronegative. Written as DNA, the CDR3 is TGTGCCAGCAGTTACTCTCGACAGGGCGCAAACTACGAGCAGTACTTC. It encodes CASSYSRQGANYEQYF.